A single sample gave rise to the 22 T cell receptor beta chains below, sequenced in a study of early T cells in non-severe SARS-CoV-2 infection. TCRdb processed the 5' RACE reads anew with MiXCR; each CDR3 protein has one entry. The profile shows 100,000 to 130,000 distinct CDR3 sequences, around 10% of them singletons. Sequencing was performed on whole blood. Receptor source: an adult who was a healthcare worker with PCR-confirmed SARS-CoV-2 infection or an uninfected control (not recorded which).

This chain joins TRBV3-1 and TRBJ2-3; 7 positions match TRBD2. This CDR3 has 14 residues. Trimming at V came to 4 bases and at J to 4 bases, leaving 5 bases not matched to a gene. The germline V gene has CDR1 LGHDT and CDR2 YNNKEL (reference sequence). The CDR3 DNA reads as TGTGCCAGCAGCCTAGGACTAGGCGCAGATACGCAGTATTTT. This codes for CASSLGLGADTQYF.

The J gene is TRBJ1-5, the V gene TRBV20-1; TRBD1 is a possible D gene (6 bases). V was shortened by 8 bases and J by 7 bases, with 21 bases between the two germline ends. From germline, CDR1 is DFQATT and CDR2 SNEGSKA (reference sequence). The CDR3 loop spans 14 amino acids. CDR3 DNA: TGCAGTCGAAAAGGGGGGGCGCAGTGCCAGCCCCAGCATTTT. Translation: CSRKGGAQCQPQHF.

Details on this clonotype: One end of the junction varies from germline; a read error may be responsible. This CDR3 reads CAGSLLPGQGIMNTEAFF. The CDR3, as DNA: TGTGCCGGCAGTCTCCTCCCGGGACAGGGGATAATGAACACTGAAGCTTTCTTT. V usage is TRBV27 and J usage is TRBJ1-1; TRBD1 matches 10 bases. CDR1 and CDR2 from the germline V gene are MNHEY and SMNVEV (reference sequence). This CDR3 is 18 amino acids long.

There are a few counts of this clonotype. The chain combines TRBV20-1 with TRBJ1-5; D is uncertain. V was shortened by 1 base and J by 0 bases, with 10 bases between the two germline ends. The length of the CDR3 is 15 residues. Germline V CDR1 and CDR2: DFQATT, SNEGSKA (reference sequence). CDR3 amino acids: CSARVTGYSNQPQHF. In nucleotides, the CDR3 is TGCAGTGCTAGAGTCACGGGCTATAGCAATCAGCCCCAGCATTTT.

This sequence joins TRBV29-1 and TRBJ1-2, with D uncertain. Germline CDR1 SQVTM, CDR2 ANQGSEA. CDR3 length equals 13 residues. V lost 3 bases and J lost 4, with 12 bases in between. In DNA, the CDR3 is TGCAGCGTTGAGGGATCTGGAGGCTATGGCTACACCTTC. This encodes CSVEGSGGYGYTF.

This clonotype showed up many times. The gene calls are TRBV18 and TRBJ2-1; 9 positions agree with TRBD1. The ends lost 8 bases at V and 7 bases at J; junction bases unmatched: 12. The CDR3 sequence is 15 residues long. CDR1 and CDR2 (germline): KGHSH, LQKENI. The CDR3 sequence is CASHHRGQGWNEQFF. The CDR3 nucleotides read TGTGCCAGCCACCACCGAGGACAGGGGTGGAATGAGCAGTTCTTC.

This clonotype was observed many times. Here the CDR3 reads CASSPDREAQPQHF. The DNA of the CDR3 is TGTGCCAGCTCACCAGACCGGGAGGCTCAGCCCCAGCATTTT. This chain joins TRBV18 and TRBJ1-5, with D hard to call. With 2 bases removed from V and 6 bases from J, the gap between germline ends came to 11 bases. The CDR3 sequence is 14 residues long. The germline V gene has CDR1 KGHSH and CDR2 LQKENI. The full variable domain, with the rest looked up from reference TRBV18 and TRBJ1-5, is NAGVMQNPRHLVRRRGQEARLRCSPMKGHSHVYWYRQLPEEGLKFMVYLQKENIIDESGMPKERFSAEFPKEGPSILRIQQVVRGDSAAYFCASSPDREAQPQHFGDGTRLSIL.

This clonotype was counted at least ten times. The rearrangement uses TRBV9 and TRBJ1-2; TRBD1 might be the D (6 bases). From germline, CDR1 is SGDLS and CDR2 YYNGEE. Trimming took 4 bases from V and 4 from J, leaving 20 bases between them. CDR3 length: 16 amino acids. The CDR3 DNA reads as TGTGCCAGCAGCATACTGGCCCGGGACACCGTCTATGGCTACACCTTC. Protein product: CASSILARDTVYGYTF.

The rearrangement links TRBV19 to TRBJ2-7; maybe TRBD1 (6 bases). CDR3 length: 14 residues. From germline, CDR1 is LNHDA and CDR2 SQIVND (reference sequence). V lost 6 bases and J lost 6, with 18 bases in between. CDR3 nucleotides: TGTGCCAGTAGAGCAACAGGGTGGGCAGGCGAGCAGTACTTC. Its protein is CASRATGWAGEQYF.

The chain carries TRBV4-2 and TRBJ2-3; possible D gene TRBD2, 5 bases. Looked up from germline, CDR1 is LGHNA and CDR2 is YNFKEQ. Trimming took 0 bases from V and 3 from J, leaving 10 bases between them. There are 15 residues in the CDR3. CDR3 bases: TGTGCCAGCAGCCAAGAGGTGTTAGCGACAGATACGCAGTATTTT. Translating gives CASSQEVLATDTQYF.

This chain joins TRBV5-4 and TRBJ2-3; possible D gene TRBD1, 6 bases. Per germline, CDR1 SGHNT and CDR2 YYREEE (reference sequence). Trimming removed 3 bases from V and 3 bases from J, with 11 bases in between. The length of the CDR3 is 14 residues. CDR3 nucleotide sequence: TGTGCCAGCAGCTCGCAGGGGAGAACAGATACGCAGTATTTT. Protein product: CASSSQGRTDTQYF.

This clonotype was observed a handful of times. The chain combines TRBV12-3 or TRBV12-4 with TRBJ1-6, with TRBD1 matching over 10 bases. The CDR3 sequence is 15 residues long. The trim removed 7 bases at V and 4 bases at J, leaving 4 bases unmatched. CDR3 sequence (DNA): TGTGCCAGCAAAGGGACAGGGGCGTATAATTCACCCCTCCACTTT. Amino acids: CASKGTGAYNSPLHF.

This clonotype was counted ten times or more. The chain couples TRBV12-3 or TRBV12-4 to TRBJ2-7; the match to TRBD1 covers 10 bases. Unmatched junction bases numbered 12, after V lost 6 bases and J lost 4 bases. CDR3 length equals 16 residues. CDR3 sequence reads: CASSQGYDRGPYEQYF. DNA of the CDR3: TGTGCCAGCAGCCAGGGATACGACAGGGGGCCGTACGAGCAGTACTTC.

The rearrangement links TRBV20-1 to TRBJ1-1; a weak D match, TRBD1 (6 bases). The CDR3 runs to 14 residues. The ends were cut back, 0 bases at V and 7 bases at J, with 15 bases in the middle. Germline V gene sequence: CDR1 DFQATT, CDR2 SNEGSKA (reference sequence). In DNA form, the CDR3 reads TGCAGTGCTAGAGATATTCGGGGGGCGGTTGAAGCTTTCTTT. Translating it yields CSARDIRGAVEAFF.

V gene TRBV11-2 combines with J gene TRBJ2-1; D uncertain. The V gene's germline CDR1 is SGHAT and CDR2 FQNNGV. The CDR3 sequence is 16 residues long. Trimming left V 6 bases short and J 4 bases short, with 19 bases between. The CDR3 reads CASSPRRRNYYNEQFF. The CDR3, as DNA: TGTGCCAGCAGTCCTCGTAGGCGAAACTATTACAATGAGCAGTTCTTC.

This clonotype was observed a handful of times. The chain links TRBV29-1 to TRBJ2-3; D not resolved. Between the trimmed V and J ends, which lost 6 bases and 4 bases, there was a span of 8 bases. CDR1 SQVTM and CDR2 ANQGSEA come from the germline V gene. This CDR3 region has 11 residues. The CDR3 here is CSVTVPDTQYF. DNA of the CDR3: TGCAGCGTCACCGTCCCAGATACGCAGTATTTT.

This clonotype was seen a handful of times. This chain joins TRBV6-1 and TRBJ2-5; D ambiguous. Trimming took 2 bases from V and 5 from J, leaving 9 bases between them. Looked up from germline, CDR1 is MNHNS and CDR2 is SASEGT. The CDR3 is 13 amino acids. The CDR3 reads CASSEQAVETQYF. In DNA form, the CDR3 reads TGTGCCAGCAGTGAACAGGCCGTGGAGACCCAGTACTTC.

V gene TRBV20-1 combines with J gene TRBJ2-5; unclear D gene. The CDR3 sequence is 15 residues long. V was shortened by 1 base and J by 4 bases, with 16 bases between the two germline ends. Per the germline V gene, CDR1 is DFQATT and CDR2 is SNEGSKA (reference sequence). The CDR3 loop is CSARGGSSRVETQYF. The CDR3 region has the DNA TGCAGTGCTAGAGGGGGTAGCTCCAGAGTAGAGACCCAGTACTTC.

This sequence joins TRBV7-3 and TRBJ2-4; D possibly corresponds to TRBD2 (6 bases). From germline, CDR1 is SGHTA and CDR2 FQGTGA. V was pared by 5 bases and J by 7 bases, with 18 bases between. This CDR3 comprises 15 residues. CDR3 sequence: CASSPGGPGWNIQYF. As DNA, the CDR3 is TGTGCCAGCAGCCCTGGAGGGCCAGGGTGGAACATTCAGTACTTC.

This rearrangement joins TRBV12-3 or TRBV12-4 to TRBJ1-5, with D possibly TRBD1 on 6 matching bases. This CDR3 contains 13 residues. Trimming removed 7 bases at V and 7 bases at J, with 14 bases between. For the CDR3, the DNA is TGTGCCAGCACGTTGGGAGGGACACAGCCCCAGCATTTT. Protein sequence: CASTLGGTQPQHF.

The rearrangement joins TRBV20-1 to TRBJ2-3; 11 bases line up with TRBD2. Looked up from germline, CDR1 is DFQATT and CDR2 is SNEGSKA (reference sequence). V was clipped by 5 bases and J by 2 bases; unmatched bases: 9. The CDR3 length is 16 residues. DNA of the CDR3: TGCAGTGCTGGGGGGAGACTAGCGGGATTCACAGATACGCAGTATTTT. Translation gives CSAGGRLAGFTDTQYF.

The chain uses TRBV19 and TRBJ2-2; the match to TRBD1 covers 8 bases. The V and J ends lost 7 bases and 3 bases, in that order; junction bases with no gene match: 1. CDR1 and CDR2 from the germline V gene are LNHDA and SQIVND (reference sequence). CDR3 length: 13 residues. The CDR3 reads CASMDRDTGELFF. CDR3 coding DNA: TGTGCCAGTATGGACAGGGACACCGGGGAGCTGTTTTTT.